The 19 T cell receptor beta chains in this list originate from one sample, sequenced in a study of T cell responses to AZD1222 COVID-19 vaccine. Method: immunoSEQ multiplex PCR; TCRdb's copy keeps in-frame clones and lacks some. This table holds approximately 120,000 clones, about 90% found once. The sample here was peripheral blood, taken on day 0 of MenACWY control vaccination. These TCRs come from an adult in good health.

A single count supports this clone. The V and J genes are TRBV19 and TRBJ1-2, with D perhaps matching TRBD1 (5 bases). CDR1 LNHDA and CDR2 SQIVND come from the germline V gene (reference sequence). This CDR3 has 15 amino acids. V shed 8 bases and J shed 2 bases, with 18 bases lying between them. The CDR3 DNA reads TGTGCCAGTGGTCCATCGTCGGGGGAGAACTATGGCTACACCTTC. Protein: CASGPSSGENYGYTF.

V gene TRBV24-1 combines with J gene TRBJ2-2; 13 bases match TRBD2. The CDR3 is made up of 19 amino acids. The V and J ends lost 6 bases and 3 bases, in that order; junction bases with no gene match: 12. Germline V gives CDR1 KGHDR, CDR2 SFDVKD. The chain's CDR3 is CATSHRFGTSGDYTGELFF. As DNA, the CDR3 is TGTGCCACCAGTCATCGATTCGGGACTAGCGGGGACTACACCGGGGAGCTGTTTTTT.

This sequence joins TRBV6-5 and TRBJ1-4; 7 bases are a match to TRBD1. Per germline, CDR1 MNHEY and CDR2 SVGAGI. This CDR3 is built from 13 residues. The ends lost 8 bases at V and 11 bases at J; junction bases unmatched: 11. The chain's CDR3 is CASLSQGGGKLFF. The CDR3 DNA follows: TGTGCCAGCCTTTCCCAGGGGGGTGGGAAACTGTTTTTT.

This clone was counted a few times. This chain joins TRBV19 and TRBJ2-7; TRBD1 matches at 8 bases. Germline V gene data show CDR1 as LNHDA and CDR2 as SQIVND (reference sequence). This CDR3 comprises 13 residues. The trim removed 3 bases at V and 5 bases at J, leaving 3 bases unmatched. The CDR3 DNA reads as TGTGCCAGTAGTATGGGGACAGGACACGAGCAGTACTTC. Translating it yields CASSMGTGHEQYF.

For this clone: This CDR3 is also generated by other DNA sequences in the sample. This chain links TRBV7-9 with TRBJ1-1, with 7 bases fitting TRBD1. This CDR3 spans 15 amino acids. V was clipped by 1 base and J by 4 bases; unmatched bases: 6. Germline loops: CDR1 SEHNR, CDR2 FQNEAQ (reference sequence). The CDR3 region is CASSLEQGRSTEAFF. CDR3 DNA sequence: TGTGCCAGCAGCTTAGAACAGGGGAGGTCCACTGAAGCTTTCTTT.

V and J are TRBV12-3 or TRBV12-4 and TRBJ1-2; D is uncertain. Deletions cut 8 bases from V and 7 bases from J, with 11 bases between. The CDR3 sequence is 11 residues long. The CDR3 is CASGWASGYTF. The DNA for the CDR3 is TGTGCCAGCGGGTGGGCTTCTGGCTACACCTTC.

The chain recombines TRBV6-5 with TRBJ2-2; D gene ambiguous. With 4 bases removed from V and 0 bases from J, the gap between germline ends came to 9 bases. The germline CDR1 and CDR2 sequences are MNHEY and SVGAGI. The CDR3 has 15 residues. CDR3 bases: TGTGCCAGCAGTTCGGCAGAAACGAACACCGGGGAGCTGTTTTTT. It yields the protein CASSSAETNTGELFF.

This chain links TRBV5-4 with TRBJ1-2, with D possibly matching TRBD1 (5 bases). V was pared by 4 bases and J by 1 base, with 11 bases between. In germline, CDR1 is SGHNT, CDR2 YYREEE (reference sequence). The CDR3 extends over 14 amino acids. In nucleotides, the CDR3 is TGTGCCAGCAGCCTCGGGACCCTTAACTATGGCTACACCTTC. Translating gives CASSLGTLNYGYTF.

This chain joins TRBV29-1 and TRBJ1-2, with a tentative D call TRBD1 (6 bases). The CDR3 runs to 15 residues. With 3 bases removed from V and 0 bases from J, the gap between germline ends came to 14 bases. Germline CDR1 and CDR2: SQVTM and ANQGSEA. In DNA, the CDR3 is TGCAGCGTTGATGGTGGCGGGACAACTAACTATGGCTACACCTTC. Protein product: CSVDGGGTTNYGYTF.

The gene calls are TRBV28 and TRBJ2-1; the D is unclear. The CDR3 spans 12 residues. Germline V CDR1 and CDR2: MDHEN, SYDVKM. V lost 6 bases and J 7 bases, leaving 10 bases between the germline ends. CDR3 nucleotide sequence: TGTGCCAGCAGCCTAAGGGTGAATGAGCAGTTCTTC. Its translation: CASSLRVNEQFF.

This clone was seen once. Written as DNA, the CDR3 is TGCGCCAGCAGCTTACTTACAGATACGCAGTATTTT. Translation: CASSLLTDTQYF. The chain combines TRBV5-1 with TRBJ2-3, with no clear D. V lost 2 bases and J lost 3, with 4 bases in between. CDR1 is SGHRS, CDR2 YFSETQ, per germline. The CDR3 extends over 12 amino acids.

V gene TRBV3-1 (or the pseudogene TRBV3-2) combines with J gene TRBJ1-2; 12 positions agree with TRBD1. This CDR3 is 17 amino acids long. Germline trimming cut 1 base from V and 4 bases from J; bases unmatched to any gene: 7. Germline V gene data show CDR1 as LGHDT and CDR2 as YNNKEL (reference sequence). DNA for the CDR3: TGTGCCAGCAGCCAAGTGGGACAGGGGGCCAGTATCTATGGCTACACCTTC. Its translation: CASSQVGQGASIYGYTF.

DNA of the CDR3: TGTGCCAGCAGCTTCACGGGCGGATCCTACGAGCAGTACGTC. It codes for CASSFTGGSYEQYV. The chain employs TRBV5-6 and TRBJ2-7; no firm D call. V was shortened by 2 bases and J by 1 base, with 10 bases between the two germline ends. This CDR3 spans 14 amino acids. The germline V gene encodes CDR1 SGHDT and CDR2 YYEEEE.

The J gene is TRBJ2-1, the V gene TRBV6-5; TRBD1 matches 8 bases. CDR1 is MNHEY and CDR2 is SVGAGI in the germline V gene. The CDR3 contains 15 residues. V lost 5 bases and J lost 6; bases outside the gene matches: 9. CDR3 DNA sequence: TGTGCCAGCAGTCCGGACAGGGCCCCGTCCAATGAGCAGTTCTTC. Encoded protein: CASSPDRAPSNEQFF.

This chain links TRBV5-5 with TRBJ1-4; possibly TRBD1 for D (6 bases). Germline V CDR1 and CDR2: SGHKS, YYEKEE (reference sequence). V gave up 5 bases and J gave up 6 bases, with 14 bases separating them. This CDR3 has 14 amino acids. The CDR3 here is CASRSDSLDEKLFF. The CDR3 DNA follows: TGTGCCAGCAGATCGGACAGCTTGGATGAAAAACTGTTTTTT.

The chain recombines TRBV24-1 with TRBJ1-2, with D hard to call. The V end lost 9 bases, the J end lost 2 bases, and 12 bases lay between the germline ends. CDR3 size: 13 residues. Per the germline V gene, CDR1 is KGHDR and CDR2 is SFDVKD. The DNA of the CDR3 is TGTGCCACCCAAGACCGAGTGAACTATGGCTACACCTTC. Protein sequence: CATQDRVNYGYTF.

This clone has a single count. The chain links TRBV10-2 to TRBJ2-7; 10 bases align to TRBD2. This CDR3 has 16 amino acids. Trimming at V came to 0 bases and at J to 0 bases, leaving 2 bases not matched to a gene. Germline values: CDR1 WSHSY, CDR2 SAAADI. CDR3 coding DNA: TGCGCCAGCAGTGAGTCCGCTAGCGGGAGCTCCTACGAGCAGTACTTC. Protein product: CASSESASGSSYEQYF.

The chain couples TRBV4-3 to TRBJ2-2; D unclear. The CDR3 loop spans 15 amino acids. CDR1 is LGHNA and CDR2 is YSLEER in the germline V gene. V shed 0 bases and J shed 5 bases, with 10 bases lying between them. The CDR3 is CASSQEREVTGELFF. Written as DNA, the CDR3 is TGCGCCAGCAGCCAAGAACGAGAGGTGACCGGGGAGCTGTTTTTT.

This chain joins TRBV15 and TRBJ2-1; maybe TRBD2 (5 bases). In germline, CDR1 is LNHNV, CDR2 YYDKDF (reference sequence). The CDR3 is 15 residues long. With 8 bases removed from V and 6 bases from J, the gap between germline ends came to 20 bases. The CDR3 DNA sequence: TGTGCCACCGATACCGCCTACGGGATGAGCAATGAGCAGTTCTTC. This gives the protein CATDTAYGMSNEQFF.